Following are 31 T cell receptor beta chains from one sample sequenced in a study of T cell repertoires in ileal Crohn's disease. Assay used: immunoSEQ multiplex PCR; TCRdb lists only in-frame clones, some missing. In the table there are 30,000 to 35,000 clones, over 75% of which are singletons. Sequencing was done on a sample of ileal tissue. These receptors originate from an adult with Crohn's disease.

The chain joins TRBV30 to TRBJ1-2; TRBD1 matches at 7 bases. Trimming cost V 2 bases and J 7 bases; bases outside gene matches: 7. Germline CDR1 and CDR2: GTSNPN and SVGIG (reference sequence). CDR3 length equals 13 residues. CDR3 sequence: CAWSPEGARGYTF. As DNA, the CDR3 is TGTGCCTGGAGTCCCGAGGGGGCTCGTGGCTACACCTTC.

This clone was found once. The chain is built from TRBV5-4 and TRBJ2-7; TRBD1 matches at 9 bases. The V and J ends lost 2 bases and 3 bases, in that order; junction bases with no gene match: 3. CDR3 length: 14 residues. Germline CDR1 is SGHNT and CDR2 is YYREEE (reference sequence). The CDR3 bases are TGTGCCAGCAGCTTCGGGACAGGGCGCTACGAGCAGTACTTC. Encoded protein: CASSFGTGRYEQYF.

The chain uses TRBV7-9 and TRBJ2-7; 12 bases fit TRBD2. J was trimmed by 4 bases and V by 5 bases; bases with no gene match: 3. The CDR3 is 14 amino acids. CDR1 SEHNR and CDR2 FQNEAQ come from the germline V gene (reference sequence). In DNA, the CDR3 is TGTGCCAGCAGCCGACTAGCGGGGGATTACGAGCAGTACTTC. It translates to CASSRLAGDYEQYF.

This chain uses TRBV5-4 with TRBJ1-2; 9 nucleotides line up with TRBD1. The CDR3 covers 14 residues. V lost 4 bases and J lost 8; bases outside the gene matches: 9. CDR1 and CDR2 (germline): SGHNT, YYREEE (reference sequence). The CDR3 protein is CASSIQGAHGGYTF. CDR3 nucleotide sequence: TGTGCCAGCAGCATACAGGGGGCTCACGGGGGCTACACCTTC.

The rearrangement joins TRBV27 to TRBJ2-3, with D maybe TRBD2 (6 bases). Germline V CDR1 and CDR2: MNHEY, SMNVEV (reference sequence). This CDR3 is 14 amino acids long. Trimming removed 0 bases at V and 8 bases at J, with 12 bases between. Here the CDR3 reads CASSLSEGSVTQYF. The CDR3 DNA sequence: TGTGCCAGCAGTTTATCGGAGGGGAGTGTTACGCAGTATTTT.

The chain recombines TRBV19 with TRBJ1-4; D not resolved. Trimming stripped 7 bases from V and 10 bases from J, with 16 bases between. Germline V gene sequence: CDR1 LNHDA, CDR2 SQIVND (reference sequence). The CDR3 sequence is 13 residues long. The CDR3 region has the DNA TGTGCCAGTACCCCGACGGAAACGGGAAAACTGTTTTTT. It encodes CASTPTETGKLFF.

This CDR3 reads CASSPTSWGQGSPLHF. CDR3 bases: TGTGCCAGCTCACCAACCTCTTGGGGACAGGGTTCACCCCTCCACTTT. The chain couples TRBV18 to TRBJ1-6; TRBD1 agrees at 9 bases. CDR1 and CDR2 from the germline V gene are KGHSH and LQKENI. Germline trimming cut 2 bases from V and 9 bases from J; bases unmatched to any gene: 8. The CDR3 length is 16 residues. Full variable domain (rest looked up from reference TRBV18 and TRBJ1-6): NAGVMQNPRHLVRRRGQEARLRCSPMKGHSHVYWYRQLPEEGLKFMVYLQKENIIDESGMPKERFSAEFPKEGPSILRIQQVVRGDSAAYFCASSPTSWGQGSPLHFGNGTRLTVT.

The J gene is TRBJ1-2, the V gene TRBV6-5; TRBD1 aligns across 7 bases. Unmatched junction bases numbered 16, after V lost 8 bases and J lost 7 bases. The CDR3 loop spans 15 amino acids. The germline V gene has CDR1 MNHEY and CDR2 SVGAGI. The CDR3 nucleotides are TGTGCCAGCGGGAGAGGGGGCATCGGGGATAGTGGCTACACCTTC. Amino acid sequence: CASGRGGIGDSGYTF.

The chain recombines TRBV30 with TRBJ2-5; perhaps TRBD2 as D (5 bases). Trimming took off 3 bases at V and 10 bases at J, with 18 bases between the two ends. There are 13 residues in the CDR3. Germline CDR1 and CDR2: GTSNPN and SVGIG (reference sequence). CDR3 region: CAWSMDGPGNQYF. In nucleotides, the CDR3 is TGTGCCTGGAGCATGGACGGGCCGGGAAACCAGTACTTC.

This clone appeared a single time. Other DNA sequences from this sample encode an identical CDR3 as well. The V call is TRBV9, the J call TRBJ1-1; D ambiguous. The V end was cut by 0 bases, the J end by 2 bases, with 5 bases between. The CDR3 length is 13 residues. Germline loops: CDR1 SGDLS, CDR2 YYNGEE. DNA of the CDR3: TGTGCCAGCAGCGTAGCCGTTAACACTGAAGCTTTCTTT. This gives the protein CASSVAVNTEAFF.

In this sample, this clone turned up once. The chain recombines TRBV7-3 with TRBJ2-5; TRBD2 is a possible D gene (6 bases). Germline loops: CDR1 SGHTA, CDR2 FQGTGA. V lost 0 bases to trimming and J lost 4 bases, with 12 bases between them. CDR3 length: 15 residues. Here the CDR3 DNA reads TGTGCCAGCAGCTTAACGGGGAGGAGAGGAGAGACCCAGTACTTC. It yields the protein CASSLTGRRGETQYF.

J is TRBJ2-5 and V is TRBV14; possible D gene TRBD2, 7 bases. There are 15 residues in the CDR3. The V end lost 6 bases, the J end lost 2 bases, and 16 bases lay between the germline ends. The germline V gene has CDR1 SGHDN and CDR2 FVKESK. The CDR3, as DNA: TGTGCCAGCAGAAGGGGGGGACGGATACAAGAGACCCAGTACTTC. It translates to CASRRGGRIQETQYF.

The V and J genes are TRBV19 and TRBJ1-3; D uncertain. The J call is doubtful: the DNA matches TRBJ2-2 better. The germline CDR1 and CDR2 sequences are LNHDA and SQIVND (reference sequence). The CDR3 has 13 residues. The CDR3 DNA reads as TGTGCCAGTACCAATTCGATTGATGGGGAGCTGTTTTTT. Translating it yields CASTNSIDGELFF.

The rearrangement uses TRBV19 and TRBJ2-1; 10 nucleotides align to TRBD2. CDR1 is LNHDA, CDR2 SQIVND, per germline (reference sequence). The length of the CDR3 is 15 residues. V lost 3 bases to trimming and J lost 4 bases; unmatched junction nucleotides: 3. In DNA, the CDR3 is TGTGCCAGTAGTATCGAGCGGGGGGGATACAATGAGCAGTTCTTC. It yields the protein CASSIERGGYNEQFF.

The V call is TRBV10-3, the J call TRBJ1-3; D is uncertain. The CDR3 loop spans 14 amino acids. Germline V lookup: CDR1 ENHRY, CDR2 SYGVKD. The V end lost 7 bases, the J end lost 0 bases, and 10 bases lay between the germline ends. CDR3 amino acids: CAIKGGYSGNTIYF. The DNA of the CDR3 is TGTGCCATCAAGGGAGGGTACTCTGGAAACACCATATATTTT.

The J gene is TRBJ2-3, the V gene TRBV5-4; D perhaps matches TRBD2 (5 bases). The germline V and J ends were trimmed by 0 bases and 4 bases, with 15 bases remaining between them. The CDR3 has 16 amino acids. CDR1 SGHNT and CDR2 YYREEE come from the germline V gene (reference sequence). The CDR3 DNA is TGTGCCAGCAGCTTGGCCTCGACCACGGAGGCAGATACGCAGTATTTT. Its translation: CASSLASTTEADTQYF.

V is TRBV30 and J is TRBJ1-3, with D possibly matching TRBD1 (5 bases). Germline V gene lookup returns CDR1 GTSNPN and CDR2 SVGIG (reference sequence). This CDR3 has 16 residues. V was cut by 0 bases and J by 3 bases, with 15 bases left in between. This CDR3 is CAWSVGGAAGGNTIYF. The CDR3 region has the DNA TGTGCCTGGAGTGTGGGAGGGGCGGCGGGTGGAAACACCATATATTTT.

Only a few counts were recorded for this clone. This rearrangement joins TRBV2 to TRBJ2-1; 10 bases match TRBD2. The V segment lost 4 bases and the J segment 13 bases; nucleotides outside the gene matches: 13. CDR3 length equals 15 residues. Germline CDR1 reads SNHLY; CDR2 reads FYNNEI. CDR3 coding DNA: TGTGCCAGCAGTGTGTCCCCCGGCGGACTAGCGGCACAGTTCTTC. Residues: CASSVSPGGLAAQFF.

The chain couples TRBV30 to TRBJ1-4; TRBD1 is a possible D gene (5 bases). Trimming stripped 2 bases from V and 1 base from J, with 8 bases between. Germline CDR1 is GTSNPN and CDR2 is SVGIG (reference sequence). The CDR3 contains 14 residues. The CDR3 sequence is CAWSLGGTNEKLFF. CDR3 DNA sequence: TGTGCCTGGAGTTTGGGGGGAACTAATGAAAAACTGTTTTTT. Full variable domain (outside the CDR3, taken from reference TRBV30 and TRBJ1-4): SQTIHQWPATLVQPVGSPLSLECTVEGTSNPNLYWYRQAAGRGLQLLFYSVGIGQISSEVPQNLSASRPQDRQFILSSKKLLLSDSGFYLCAWSLGGTNEKLFFGSGTQLSVL.

The V call is TRBV25-1, the J call TRBJ2-7, with a tentative D call TRBD2 (7 bases). The CDR3 length is 15 residues. Germline lookup yields CDR1 MGHDK and CDR2 SYGVNS. V dropped 8 bases and J dropped 4 bases, with 21 bases sitting between them. CDR3 amino acids: CASSAGGTQGYEQYF. The CDR3 DNA is TGTGCCAGCTCGGCCGGGGGGACTCAGGGGTACGAGCAGTACTTC.

This clone was detected only once. This sequence joins TRBV6-1 and TRBJ1-3; D is uncertain. Germline CDR1 is MNHNS and CDR2 is SASEGT. This CDR3 spans 14 amino acids. The germline V and J ends were trimmed by 4 bases and 9 bases, with 16 bases remaining between them. The DNA for the CDR3 is TGTGCCAGCAGTGTAGGGCCGGCGGAGGGCACCATATATTTT. This encodes CASSVGPAEGTIYF.

V gene TRBV19 combines with J gene TRBJ2-3; 7 bases match TRBD2. J was trimmed by 3 bases and V by 3 bases; bases with no gene match: 15. CDR3 length: 18 residues. Germline assignment: CDR1 LNHDA and CDR2 SQIVND (reference sequence). The CDR3 sequence is CASSMTHSGYSSTDTQYF. CDR3 in DNA: TGTGCCAGTAGTATGACCCATAGCGGGTACAGCAGTACAGATACGCAGTATTTT.

This chain uses TRBV19 with TRBJ2-7; 7 positions agree with TRBD1. Germline lookup yields CDR1 LNHDA and CDR2 SQIVND (reference sequence). The CDR3 contains 16 residues. Trimming took 7 bases from V and 5 from J; bases not matched to a gene: 17. This CDR3 reads CASTPGLTGDLHEQYF. CDR3 coding DNA: TGTGCCAGTACCCCTGGGTTAACAGGGGATCTCCACGAGCAGTACTTC. Full variable domain (missing parts from reference TRBV19 and TRBJ2-7): DGGITQSPKYLFRKEGQNVTLSCEQNLNHDAMYWYRQDPGQGLRLIYYSQIVNDFQKGDIAEGYSVSREKKESFPLTVTSAQKNPTAFYLCASTPGLTGDLHEQYFGPGTRLTVT.

This clone was seen only a few times. The chain is built from TRBV7-6 and TRBJ2-5; 9 positions match TRBD1. CDR1 is SGHVS, CDR2 FNYEAQ, per germline. The CDR3 totals 15 residues. V lost 1 base to trimming and J lost 4 bases; unmatched junction nucleotides: 4. CDR3 sequence: CASSLVPTGGETQYF. The CDR3 region has the DNA TGTGCCAGCAGCTTAGTTCCGACAGGGGGAGAGACCCAGTACTTC.

The chain uses TRBV5-1 and TRBJ2-2, with TRBD2 identical over 13 bases. The CDR3 length is 16 residues. After removal of 4 bases from V and 2 bases from J, the junction contained 2 bases not matched to a gene. Germline CDR1 SGHRS, CDR2 YFSETQ. CDR3 amino acids: CASSRGLAGNTGELFF. CDR3 nucleotide sequence: TGCGCCAGCAGCCGGGGACTAGCGGGAAACACCGGGGAGCTGTTTTTT.

This chain connects TRBV11-2 to TRBJ2-1, with D tentatively TRBD2 (5 bases). The CDR3 consists of 13 residues. The germline V gene encodes CDR1 SGHAT and CDR2 FQNNGV. The V end was cut by 1 base, the J end by 10 bases, with 11 bases between. The CDR3 reads CASSLASQREQFF. Written as DNA, the CDR3 is TGTGCCAGCAGCTTAGCTTCACAGCGGGAGCAGTTCTTC.

This rearrangement joins TRBV5-1 to TRBJ2-1; possibly TRBD2 for D (6 bases). This CDR3 is built from 19 residues. CDR1 SGHRS and CDR2 YFSETQ come from the germline V gene. Trimming left V 2 bases short and J 2 bases short, with 23 bases between. The CDR3 sequence is CASSFEGTRLDRPYNEQFF. DNA of the CDR3: TGCGCCAGCAGCTTCGAAGGGACTCGCCTCGACCGCCCCTACAATGAGCAGTTCTTC.

J is TRBJ2-3 and V is TRBV10-2; the D is unclear. The CDR3 covers 15 residues. Germline V gene lookup returns CDR1 WSHSY and CDR2 SAAADI. V was pared by 6 bases and J by 6 bases, with 19 bases between. Here the CDR3 reads CASSAPTLRRDTQYF. CDR3 coding DNA: TGCGCCAGCAGCGCCCCGACTCTTCGGCGGGATACGCAGTATTTT.

V and J are TRBV5-1 and TRBJ1-2, with 7 bases aligning to TRBD1. The CDR3 spans 13 residues. Germline V gene data show CDR1 as SGHRS and CDR2 as YFSETQ. Germline trimming cut 4 bases from V and 4 bases from J; bases unmatched to any gene: 4. The CDR3 nucleotides read TGCGCCAGCAGCGTCGGGACAGTCTATGGCTACACCTTC. It yields the protein CASSVGTVYGYTF.

This clone was observed once. The chain carries TRBV9 and TRBJ2-5; D perhaps matches TRBD2 (6 bases). This CDR3 has 16 amino acids. The V end lost 3 bases, the J end lost 1 base, and 16 bases lay between the germline ends. The germline V gene has CDR1 SGDLS and CDR2 YYNGEE. The CDR3 protein is CASSETEFGGQETQYF. Here the CDR3 DNA reads TGTGCCAGCAGCGAGACCGAGTTCGGGGGCCAAGAGACCCAGTACTTC.

The gene calls are TRBV5-1 and TRBJ2-3; tentative D call: TRBD1 (6 bases). The CDR3 totals 15 residues. Germline-derived CDR1 and CDR2 are SGHRS and YFSETQ. V lost 2 bases and J lost 1, with 11 bases in between. As DNA, the CDR3 is TGCGCCAGCAGCTTAGAGGGGGTGCGCACAGATACGCAGTATTTT. Residues: CASSLEGVRTDTQYF.